The subject of this entry is one T cell receptor (beta chain). Antigen specificity is unknown. Cells designated naive CD8 were CD45RO-negative and were positively selected for CCR7, with terminally differentiated effector memory CD45RA+ cells excluded. This entry belongs to a study of shared clonotypes between healthy human individuals. Study observations and caveats: The represented genetic and exposure-history diversity was limited by the small number of donors.

Deep-level running was used for the assay. Authors' analysis steps: Filtering was not the same, since immunoSEQ gave junction-only sequences without quality scores. Clones were sequenced by immunoSEQ multiplex PCR, and TCRdb holds only the in-frame ones, with some missing. The DNA was the basis for D and trimming; V, J and clone size are from that table. The table shows around 2,000,000 clones, with 90% to 95% occurring only once. J was trimmed by 6 bases and V by 6 bases; bases with no gene match: 19. This CDR3 region has 18 residues. From germline, CDR1 is MDHEN and CDR2 SYDVKM. This receptor was identified in a man between 18 and 29 years old in good health. Some clones in this sample may be carry-over from other donors' samples. The sequenced sample consisted of naive CD8+ T cells from PBMCs. V gene TRBV28 combines with J gene TRBJ2-5; 10 positions match TRBD2. The CDR3: CASSFGPRLAGRGKTQYF. CDR3 in DNA: TGTGCCAGCAGCTTCGGCCCCCGACTAGCGGGCAGGGGGAAGACCCAGTACTTC.